This T cell receptor beta chain was retrieved from a study of pediatric ulcerative colitis. Concerning this clone: Its antigen is undetermined.

V was pared by 5 bases and J by 8 bases, with 11 bases of the junction left unmatched. Looked up from germline, CDR1 is MNHEY and CDR2 is SVGAGI. The CDR3 length is 14 residues. The method was immunoSEQ multiplex PCR; TCRdb's version includes in-frame clones alone and lacks a portion of them. Here the sample spans about 5,200 clones, roughly nine tenths being singletons. Study conclusions and caveats: Rectal repertoires separated controls, mild-moderate and acute severe colitis. Total lymphocyte DNA, not sorted subsets, was the template.

Sequencing used blood. The origin of this receptor is a boy younger than 18 with mild ulcerative colitis. V usage is TRBV6-5 and J usage is TRBJ1-1; 7 bases agree with TRBD1. CDR3 region: CASSGRQGRLEAFF. The CDR3 region has the DNA TGTGCCAGCAGTGGCCGACAGGGTCGCCTGGAAGCTTTCTTT.